What follows are 17 T cell receptor beta chains derived from one specimen sequenced in a study of CD4 and CD8 cells across lung adenocarcinoma regions. TCRdb re-called the PCR reads with MiXCR, one entry per CDR3 protein. This table has 7,000 to 9,500 distinct CDR3 sequences, 45% appearing once. The sample consisted of CD8+ T cells from the center of a lung tumor. Receptors were obtained from a male donor with lung adenocarcinoma. The CD4 and CD8 labels of this study may be unreliable.

This clonotype was detected many times. The rearrangement links TRBV6-1 to TRBJ1-5, with 9 bases that match TRBD1. The V segment lost 4 bases and the J segment 7 bases; nucleotides outside the gene matches: 2. CDR1 is MNHNS and CDR2 is SASEGT in the germline V gene. This CDR3 has 13 residues. The CDR3 region has the DNA TGTGCCAGCAGTGGACAGGGGGACCAGCCCCAGCATTTT. It translates to CASSGQGDQPQHF.

This chain uses TRBV6-1 with TRBJ2-1; D may correspond to TRBD1 or TRBD2 (5 bases each). CDR1 MNHNS and CDR2 SASEGT come from the germline V gene. There are 15 residues in the CDR3. V shed 6 bases and J shed 5 bases, with 17 bases lying between them. The CDR3 DNA reads TGTGCCAGCAGCGCAAGACCGGGACCAGACAATGAGCAGTTCTTC. Translation: CASSARPGPDNEQFF.

The CDR3 is CAGRGGRAAETQYF. DNA for the CDR3: TGTGCGGGCCGGGGGGGCCGTGCCGCAGAGACCCAGTATTTT. This rearrangement joins TRBV6-1 to TRBJ2-5; TRBD2 aligns across 8 bases. The J call is in doubt because the DNA end fits TRBJ2-3 better. This CDR3 contains 14 residues. Germline V gene lookup returns CDR1 MNHNS and CDR2 SASEGT.

This clonotype was seen more than once but under ten times. Since a much larger clone is just one base distant, this may be a read error. J is TRBJ2-1 and V is TRBV7-2; D is uncertain. Germline V gene data show CDR1 as SGHTA and CDR2 as FQGNSA. Trimming cost V 2 bases and J 10 bases, with 21 bases left between them. This CDR3 has 16 residues. The chain's CDR3 is CASSLYSNPSSYEQFF. CDR3 DNA sequence: TGTGCCAGCAGCTTATATAGCAACCCGAGCTCCTACGAGCAGTTCTTC.

In this sample, this clonotype turned up many times. V usage is TRBV6-1 and J usage is TRBJ1-2; 8 nucleotides align to TRBD1. V trimming: 3 bases; J trimming: 7 bases; junction bases outside the gene matches: 13. Germline V CDR1 and CDR2: MNHNS, SASEGT. CDR3 length: 16 amino acids. DNA of the CDR3: TGTGCCAGCAGTGATTGGTGGACAGGGAGAGACGGTGGCTACACCTTC. This translates into CASSDWWTGRDGGYTF.

This clonotype was recorded a few times. The chain uses TRBV5-6 and TRBJ2-1, with TRBD1 matching 7 bases. The germline CDR1 and CDR2 sequences are SGHDT and YYEEEE. This CDR3 comprises 16 residues. Unmatched junction bases numbered 8, after V lost 1 base and J lost 4 bases. In DNA, the CDR3 is TGTGCCAGCAGCTTGCGACGAGGGACAGCATACAATGAGCAGTTCTTC. This sequence encodes CASSLRRGTAYNEQFF.

This clonotype appeared many times. The chain employs TRBV6-5 and TRBJ2-1; the D gene is possibly TRBD2 (6 bases). From germline, CDR1 is MNHEY and CDR2 SVGAGI. The CDR3 is made up of 16 amino acids. V was shortened by 0 bases and J by 3 bases, with 12 bases between the two germline ends. The CDR3 region is CASSYSMVADYNEQFF. DNA of the CDR3: TGTGCCAGCAGTTACTCGATGGTAGCGGACTACAATGAGCAGTTCTTC.

The rearrangement joins TRBV9 to TRBJ2-5; no reliable D call. CDR1 is SGDLS, CDR2 YYNGEE, per germline. CDR3 length equals 12 residues. Trimming removed 3 bases at V and 1 base at J, with 4 bases between. CDR3 coding DNA: TGTGCCAGCAGCGACAGCCAAGAGACCCAGTACTTC. The encoded protein is CASSDSQETQYF. The full variable domain, rest sourced from reference TRBV9 and TRBJ2-5, is DSGVTQTPKHLITATGQRVTLRCSPRSGDLSVYWYQQSLDQGLQFLIQYYNGEERAKGNILERFSAQQFPDLHSELNLSSLELGDSALYFCASSDSQETQYFGPGTRLLVL.

This clonotype showed up many times. V gene TRBV6-1 combines with J gene TRBJ2-5; D tentatively reads TRBD1 or TRBD2 (5 bases each). The J call is in doubt because the DNA end fits TRBJ2-7 better. There are 15 residues in the CDR3. In germline, CDR1 is MNHNS, CDR2 SASEGT. CDR3 coding DNA: TGTGCCAGCAGTGACGGGGCAGGATCTTTCTACGAGCAGTACTTC. It is translated as CASSDGAGSFYEQYF.

The CDR3 coding sequence is TGCAGTGCTAGCTCGGGACTAGCCGGAGATACGCAGTATTTT. Protein: CSASSGLAGDTQYF. This chain connects TRBV20-1 to TRBJ2-3; 9 bases align to TRBD2. Germline CDR1 DFQATT, CDR2 SNEGSKA (reference sequence). The junction had 6 bases not matched to a gene; V was cut back by 3 bases and J by 5 bases. The length of the CDR3 is 14 residues.

This chain joins TRBV9 and TRBJ1-2; D is undetermined. The CDR3 sequence is 15 residues long. The V and J ends lost 4 bases and 4 bases respectively, with 17 bases between them. Germline loops: CDR1 SGDLS, CDR2 YYNGEE. DNA of the CDR3: TGTGCCAGCAGCACCGAAGCCAGTAGCAGCTATGGCTACACCTTC. The encoded protein is CASSTEASSSYGYTF.

This chain uses TRBV9 with TRBJ1-6, with TRBD1 identical over 10 bases. CDR1 and CDR2 from the germline V gene are SGDLS and YYNGEE. V dropped 0 bases and J dropped 10; count of bases not matched to a gene: 4. The CDR3 is made up of 15 amino acids. The CDR3 is CASSVGTGGFSPLHF. In nucleotides, the CDR3 is TGTGCCAGCAGCGTAGGGACAGGGGGGTTCTCACCCCTCCACTTT.

The rearrangement links TRBV3-1 to TRBJ1-3, with a tentative D call TRBD1 (5 bases). This CDR3 has 14 amino acids. V dropped 7 bases and J dropped 2 bases, with 12 bases sitting between them. Per germline, CDR1 LGHDT and CDR2 YNNKEL (reference sequence). The CDR3 is CASTRDRAGNTIYF. For the CDR3, the DNA is TGTGCCAGCACCCGGGACCGCGCTGGAAACACCATATATTTT.

The DNA of the CDR3 is TGCGCCAGCAGTGAGGGGGACACTGAGTGGAATGAGCAGTTCTTC. Translation: CASSEGDTEWNEQFF. The chain uses TRBV10-1 and TRBJ2-3, with D perhaps matching TRBD1 (6 bases). The J call may be faulty, since TRBJ2-1 better matches the DNA end. Per germline, CDR1 WNHNN and CDR2 SYGVQD (reference sequence). This CDR3 spans 15 amino acids.

The rearrangement uses TRBV6-5 and TRBJ2-1, with 9 bases fitting TRBD2. With 1 base clipped from V and 9 bases from J, the junction kept 7 bases outside the gene matches. The CDR3 is 15 amino acids. In germline, CDR1 is MNHEY, CDR2 SVGAGI. CDR3 residues: CASSYWASGKREQFF. The CDR3 DNA follows: TGTGCCAGCAGTTACTGGGCTAGCGGGAAGCGTGAGCAGTTCTTC.

This clonotype was counted many times. The chain links TRBV6-1 to TRBJ2-5; perhaps D is TRBD1 or TRBD2 (5 bases each). Gene TRBJ2-7 matches the end of the DNA better, so the J call may be wrong. CDR3 size: 14 residues. Germline lookup yields CDR1 MNHNS and CDR2 SASEGT. The CDR3 nucleotides read TGTGCCAGCAGCCCCATCAACCGAGGGGACGAGCAGTACTTC. It specifies CASSPINRGDEQYF.

The chain is built from TRBV9 and TRBJ2-5, with 13 bases lining up with TRBD2. The germline gives CDR1 SGDLS, CDR2 YYNGEE. The CDR3 has 16 residues. Losses at the gene ends were 4 bases for V and 5 bases for J; bases not matched to a gene: 8. The CDR3 is CASSPRLAGGMETQYF. The CDR3 nucleotides are TGTGCCAGCAGCCCTCGACTAGCGGGGGGCATGGAGACCCAGTACTTC.